Below are 7 T cell receptor beta chains sequenced from a single sample in a study of blood T cell repertoires in COVID-19. Repertoires were generated with immunoSEQ multiplex PCR, while TCRdb's copy carries only in-frame clones and drops some. The sample shows about 77,000 clones, roughly 78% of them seen only once. Material for sequencing was peripheral blood. The receptor source for this set is a woman in her 70s with acute or convalescent COVID-19.

V usage is TRBV7-3 and J usage is TRBJ1-1, with 8 bases identical to TRBD1. The V segment lost 5 bases and the J segment 6 bases; nucleotides outside the gene matches: 11. This CDR3 is 15 amino acids long. CDR1 is SGHTA, CDR2 FQGTGA, per germline. For the CDR3, the DNA is TGTGCCAGCAGCGCATACGGACAGGGAAGGCCTGAAGCTTTCTTT. Amino acid sequence: CASSAYGQGRPEAFF.

The rearrangement links TRBV5-4 to TRBJ2-5; TRBD1 matches 9 bases. This CDR3 spans 15 amino acids. Germline V lookup: CDR1 SGHNT, CDR2 YYREEE (reference sequence). V gave up 4 bases and J gave up 0 bases; unmatched junction bases: 4. CDR3 protein: CASSQGQGYQETQYF. CDR3 coding DNA: TGTGCCAGCAGCCAAGGACAGGGGTACCAAGAGACCCAGTACTTC.

V and J are TRBV2 and TRBJ2-5; D call uncertain. V was pared by 4 bases and J by 0 bases, with 6 bases between. The germline CDR1 and CDR2 sequences are SNHLY and FYNNEI. The CDR3 contains 13 residues. CDR3 protein: CASSGSYQETQYF. The CDR3 DNA sequence: TGTGCCAGCAGTGGTTCGTACCAAGAGACCCAGTACTTC. Full variable domain (outside the CDR3, taken from reference TRBV2 and TRBJ2-5): EPEVTQTPSHQVTQMGQEVILRCVPISNHLYFYWYRQILGQKVEFLVSFYNNEISEKSEIFDDQFSVERPDGSNFTLKIRSTKLEDSAMYFCASSGSYQETQYFGPGTRLLVL.

The chain carries TRBV6-5 and TRBJ2-7, with a weak D call TRBD1 (7 bases). Germline CDR1 reads MNHEY; CDR2 reads SVGAGI. The CDR3 has 13 amino acids. The ends were cut back, 2 bases at V and 6 bases at J, with 11 bases in the middle. DNA for the CDR3: TGTGCCAGCAGTTACAGGCAGGGGGGCGAGCAGTACTTC. Translating gives CASSYRQGGEQYF.

The rearrangement links TRBV5-1 to TRBJ1-1, with a tentative D call TRBD1 (5 bases). Trimming removed 7 bases from V and 6 bases from J, with 22 bases in between. This CDR3 has 15 residues. Germline CDR1 is SGHRS and CDR2 is YFSETQ. CDR3 region: CASARVDTLSAEAFF. Here the CDR3 DNA reads TGCGCCAGCGCACGCGTGGACACCCTCAGCGCTGAAGCTTTCTTT.

This clone was seen repeatedly, ten times or more. The chain recombines TRBV5-4 with TRBJ1-2; TRBD1 might be the D (6 bases). The V and J ends lost 3 bases and 8 bases respectively, with 17 bases between them. The CDR3 is 14 residues long. Germline CDR1 and CDR2: SGHNT and YYREEE (reference sequence). DNA for the CDR3: TGTGCCAGCAGCTATACAGGGCTCTATCTCGGCTACACCTTC. It specifies CASSYTGLYLGYTF.

The V call is TRBV10-3, the J call TRBJ1-2; TRBD1 matches at 7 bases. Germline assignment: CDR1 ENHRY and CDR2 SYGVKD. The CDR3 loop spans 13 amino acids. The J segment lost 3 bases and the V segment lost 4 bases, leaving 2 bases of the junction unmatched. CDR3 bases: TGTGCCATCAGTGCCGGGACAGACTATGGCTACACCTTC. Amino acids: CAISAGTDYGYTF.